Shown below are 3 T cell receptor beta chains from a single sample sequenced in a study of CD8 T cells in ankylosing spondylitis. MiXCR was run by TCRdb on the 5' RACE reads, yielding one entry per CDR3 protein. The table lists roughly 86,000 distinct CDR3 sequences, about 9% of them singletons. Sequencing input: blood, either unsorted or a sorted T cell fraction (not recorded which). The receptors were sampled from a male donor with ankylosing spondylitis or in good health (not recorded which).

CDR3 nucleotide sequence: TGTGCCAGCAGCAATACCGGGAGAAGTTACGAGCAGTACTTC. Residues: CASSNTGRSYEQYF. The chain joins TRBV7-9 to TRBJ2-7; D may be TRBD2 (6 bases). Trimming stripped 5 bases from V and 4 bases from J, with 15 bases between. CDR3 length: 14 amino acids. Germline-derived CDR1 and CDR2 are SEHNR and FQNEAQ (reference sequence). Supplemented by reference TRBV7-9 and TRBJ2-7, the full variable domain reads DTGVSQNPRHKITKRGQNVTFRCDPISEHNRLYWYRQTLGQGPEFLTYFQNEAQLEKSRLLSDRFSAERPKGSFSTLEIQRTEQGDSAMYLCASSNTGRSYEQYFGPGTRLTVT.

J is TRBJ2-1 and V is TRBV5-1; D possibly matches TRBD1 or TRBD2 (6 bases each). The V end was cut by 5 bases, the J end by 1 base, with 10 bases between. The CDR3 spans 14 residues. Germline V CDR1 and CDR2: SGHRS, YFSETQ. CDR3 sequence (DNA): TGCGCCAGCAGTAGGGGGGCATCCTACAATGAGCAGTTCTTC. This gives the protein CASSRGASYNEQFF.

This clonotype was picked up many times. The genes are TRBV20-1 and TRBJ1-2; D gene ambiguous. The CDR3 sequence is 15 residues long. Trimming cost V 0 bases and J 6 bases, with 17 bases left between them. Looked up from germline, CDR1 is DFQATT and CDR2 is SNEGSKA (reference sequence). CDR3 amino acids: CSARDGRLGDDGYTF. CDR3 DNA: TGCAGTGCTAGAGACGGAAGGTTGGGAGATGATGGCTACACCTTC.